The 18 T cell receptor beta chains below all came from one sample that was sequenced in a study of blood T cell repertoires in COVID-19. Repertoires were generated with immunoSEQ multiplex PCR, while TCRdb's copy carries only in-frame clones and drops some. The sample lists under 200,000 clones; roughly 82% were seen once. Sequencing used PBMCs or T cells enriched from blood (not recorded which). The receptor set was obtained from a man aged 50 or older who had recovered from COVID-19.

This chain links TRBV19 with TRBJ2-7; 12 nucleotides agree with TRBD1. CDR1 and CDR2 from the germline V gene are LNHDA and SQIVND (reference sequence). This CDR3 has 13 residues. V dropped 11 bases and J dropped 5; count of bases not matched to a gene: 7. CDR3 DNA: TGTGCCGCCGGGACAGGGGGCCGGGACGAGCAGTACTTC. It specifies CAAGTGGRDEQYF.

The V gene is TRBV4-1, the J gene TRBJ1-2; 10 nucleotides align to TRBD1. Germline trimming cut 4 bases from V and 7 bases from J; bases unmatched to any gene: 9. CDR1 and CDR2 (germline): MGHRA, YSYEKL. The CDR3 length is 15 residues. In DNA, the CDR3 is TGCGCCAGCAGCCTAAGAGGACAGGGGGATGGTGGCTACACCTTC. Protein product: CASSLRGQGDGGYTF.

Note on this clone: Other DNA sequences in this specimen translate into the identical CDR3. The V gene is TRBV27, the J gene TRBJ2-3; D remains ambiguous. The germline gives CDR1 MNHEY, CDR2 SMNVEV (reference sequence). This CDR3 has 14 residues. Trimming removed 1 base from V and 0 bases from J, with 5 bases in between. The CDR3 here is CASSLLSSTDTQYF. For the CDR3, the DNA is TGTGCCAGCAGTTTATTATCCAGCACAGATACGCAGTATTTT.

The chain is built from TRBV11-3 and TRBJ2-1, with TRBD1 identical over 8 bases. The J segment lost 5 bases and the V segment lost 5 bases, leaving 17 bases of the junction unmatched. Germline V gene lookup returns CDR1 SGHNT and CDR2 YENEEA. The CDR3 is 18 amino acids. The CDR3 nucleotides read TGTGCCAGCAGCCTAGGGACAGGACGATGGGTAGGGGACAATGAGCAGTTCTTC. Translation: CASSLGTGRWVGDNEQFF.

This chain connects TRBV11-1 to TRBJ2-3; D is possibly TRBD2 (6 bases). This CDR3 has 15 residues. Germline V lookup: CDR1 SGHAT, CDR2 FQDESV (reference sequence). The ends were cut back, 2 bases at V and 3 bases at J, with 12 bases in the middle. The CDR3 nucleotides read TGTGCCAGCAGCTTATTGGAGGGAGGAACAGATACGCAGTATTTT. It translates to CASSLLEGGTDTQYF.

This clone was picked up a small number of times. The V gene is TRBV12-3 or TRBV12-4, the J gene TRBJ1-6; possible D gene TRBD1, 6 bases. This CDR3 spans 12 amino acids. The germline V and J ends were trimmed by 7 bases and 11 bases, with 12 bases remaining between them. The CDR3 sequence is CASKRGTTPLHF. The CDR3 DNA is TGTGCCAGCAAGCGGGGGACAACACCCCTCCACTTT.

The rearrangement joins TRBV28 to TRBJ1-5, with D tentatively TRBD1 (5 bases). V gave up 10 bases and J gave up 4 bases, with 11 bases separating them. The CDR3 covers 12 residues. Germline lookup yields CDR1 MDHEN and CDR2 SYDVKM. The CDR3 bases are TGTGCCATGACGTCAGGGAATCAGCCCCAGCATTTT. This translates into CAMTSGNQPQHF.

The rearrangement uses TRBV19 and TRBJ1-4; no clear D gene. The CDR3 is 11 amino acids. Germline V CDR1 and CDR2: LNHDA, SQIVND (reference sequence). V lost 10 bases, J lost 8 bases, and 11 bases lay in between. CDR3: CATFFGEKLFF. For the CDR3, the DNA is TGTGCCACTTTCTTCGGGGAAAAACTGTTTTTT.

This chain connects TRBV4-2 to TRBJ2-7; TRBD2 agrees at 10 bases. The junction had 2 bases not matched to a gene; V was cut back by 4 bases and J by 2 bases. CDR3 length: 14 residues. Germline V CDR1 and CDR2: LGHNA, YNFKEQ. CDR3 residues: CASSPSGGTYEQYF. In DNA, the CDR3 is TGTGCCAGCAGCCCTAGCGGGGGAACCTACGAGCAGTACTTC.

The CDR3 spells CASNPSGGADTQYF. The CDR3 DNA is TGTGCCAGCAACCCGAGCGGGGGAGCAGATACGCAGTATTTT. The J gene is TRBJ2-3, the V gene TRBV7-3, with 8 nucleotides matching TRBD2. V was clipped by 7 bases and J by 4 bases; unmatched bases: 7. This CDR3 is built from 14 residues. Germline V lookup: CDR1 SGHTA, CDR2 FQGTGA.

This rearrangement joins TRBV27 to TRBJ1-5; D remains unclear. The germline gives CDR1 MNHEY, CDR2 SMNVEV (reference sequence). The CDR3 sequence is 17 residues long. The ends were cut back, 4 bases at V and 3 bases at J, with 19 bases in the middle. The DNA for the CDR3 is TGTGCCAGCAGTTCCAACCCGGGGATCCCGACCAATCAGCCCCAGCATTTT. Translated: CASSSNPGIPTNQPQHF.

This clone was observed a few times. In DNA form, the CDR3 reads TGCAGTGCTAAGCGGGATGGCTACACCTTC. It translates to CSAKRDGYTF. The chain links TRBV20-1 to TRBJ1-2; D unresolved. V dropped 4 bases and J dropped 6 bases, with 6 bases sitting between them. This CDR3 contains 10 residues. Germline lookup yields CDR1 DFQATT and CDR2 SNEGSKA (reference sequence).

The chain carries TRBV28 and TRBJ1-5; D gene uncertain. The CDR3 runs to 16 residues. The germline V gene has CDR1 MDHEN and CDR2 SYDVKM. V was cut by 7 bases and J by 4 bases, with 20 bases left in between. The CDR3 region is CASTRETASRNQPQHF. CDR3 coding DNA: TGTGCCAGCACGAGGGAAACAGCCTCAAGGAATCAGCCCCAGCATTTT.

The chain uses TRBV20-1 and TRBJ2-1, with D possibly being TRBD1 (6 bases). Germline V lookup: CDR1 DFQATT, CDR2 SNEGSKA (reference sequence). The V and J ends lost 7 bases and 15 bases respectively, with 13 bases between them. CDR3 size: 9 residues. The DNA of the CDR3 is TGCAGTGTCATGGGGGCCGGGTTCTTC. Its protein is CSVMGAGFF.

This clone is a singleton in its sample. V gene TRBV19 combines with J gene TRBJ1-5; 8 nucleotides match TRBD1. The CDR3 extends over 14 amino acids. The germline V gene has CDR1 LNHDA and CDR2 SQIVND (reference sequence). V shed 7 bases, J shed 2 bases, and the junction held 4 bases outside the gene matches. The CDR3 region has the DNA TGTGCCAGTACAACAGGGGGAGGCAATCAGCCCCAGCATTTT. This codes for CASTTGGGNQPQHF.

The chain uses TRBV2 and TRBJ2-4; weak D call: TRBD2 (5 bases). Germline CDR1 is SNHLY and CDR2 is FYNNEI. Trimming shortened V by 2 bases and J by 3 bases, and 14 bases separated the two germline ends. This CDR3 spans 16 amino acids. The CDR3 bases are TGTGCCAGCAGTGAACGGGGAACCTTTGTCAAAAACATTCAGTACTTC. Protein: CASSERGTFVKNIQYF.

The chain recombines TRBV6-8 with TRBJ1-1; D unresolved. This CDR3 contains 16 residues. The germline gives CDR1 MNHGY, CDR2 SAAAGT. V gave up 11 bases and J gave up 10 bases, with 32 bases separating them. The CDR3 DNA sequence: TGTGCCTCTCACACGGGAGCCGGCTCGCACGAGAGTCGAGCTTTCTTT. Encoded protein: CASHTGAGSHESRAFF.

This clone was picked up a small number of times. J is TRBJ2-3 and V is TRBV27; a weak D match, TRBD1 (6 bases). V lost 6 bases to trimming and J lost 1 base, with 17 bases between them. The CDR3 sequence is 16 residues long. Per germline, CDR1 MNHEY and CDR2 SMNVEV (reference sequence). DNA of the CDR3: TGTGCCAGCAGCAGATACAGGGAGCTGGGCACAGATACGCAGTATTTT. This translates into CASSRYRELGTDTQYF.